The sequence of this T cell receptor (beta chain) was determined in a study of blood T cell repertoires in COVID-19. TCRdb keeps only in-frame clones here, not all; method: immunoSEQ multiplex PCR. The sample consists of about 60,000 clones, around 90% of them appearing once. The sequenced sample was peripheral blood. The clonotype comes from a man in his fifties or sixties with active COVID-19.

The CDR3 loop reads CASSQARAGADTQYF. As DNA, the CDR3 is TGTGCCAGCAGCCAAGCGAGGGCGGGGGCAGATACGCAGTATTTT. The chain links TRBV14 to TRBJ2-3; 7 bases line up with TRBD2. Looked up from germline, CDR1 is SGHDN and CDR2 is FVKESK. The CDR3 length is 15 residues. V was clipped by 1 base and J by 4 bases; unmatched bases: 5.